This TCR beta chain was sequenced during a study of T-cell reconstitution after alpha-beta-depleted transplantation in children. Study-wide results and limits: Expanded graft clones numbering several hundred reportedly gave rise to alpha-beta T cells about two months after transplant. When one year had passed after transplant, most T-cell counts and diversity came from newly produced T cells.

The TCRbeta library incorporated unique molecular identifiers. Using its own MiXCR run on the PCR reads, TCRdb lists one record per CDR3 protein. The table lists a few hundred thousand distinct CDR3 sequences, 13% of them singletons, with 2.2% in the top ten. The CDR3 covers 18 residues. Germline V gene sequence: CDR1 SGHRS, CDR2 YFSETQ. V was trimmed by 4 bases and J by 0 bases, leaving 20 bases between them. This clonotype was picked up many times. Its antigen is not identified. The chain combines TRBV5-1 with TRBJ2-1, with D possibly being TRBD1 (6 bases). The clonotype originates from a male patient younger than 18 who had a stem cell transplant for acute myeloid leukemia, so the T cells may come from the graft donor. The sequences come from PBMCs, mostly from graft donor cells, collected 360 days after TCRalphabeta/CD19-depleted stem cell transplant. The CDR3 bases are TGCGCCAGCAGCAAGACTCAGGGGATCCCCAGCTCCTACAATGAGCAGTTCTTC. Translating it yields CASSKTQGIPSSYNEQFF.